These 23 T cell receptor beta chains originate from one sample sequenced in a study of blood T cells in healthy people across ages (dated by TCRdb to between 2014 and 2017). The library was made by 5' RACE. The instrument was an Illumina HiSeq 2500. A second about 7 to 11 cycle PCR used a sample-barcoded 5' primer and a J-beta primer mix. TCRdb redid the processing of the public reads, applying fastp at Q25 and MiXCR, and retained in-frame beta chains. Entries that share a CDR3 protein sequence are merged under the most common genes and DNA. This sample comprises roughly 1 million distinct CDR3 sequences, approximately 26% of them detected only once. The ten largest clonotypes hold approximately 0.79% of the sample. The data were also submitted as part of a second study, on T cells of mothers and their children.

The material sequenced was blood. The source is a girl between 2 and 10 years old in good health.

This clonotype was detected many times. The junction departs from the called germline gene at one end, perhaps through a read error. This chain joins TRBV4-1 and TRBJ2-5; D is unclear. Germline V lookup: CDR1 MGHRA, CDR2 YSYEKL. The CDR3 is 13 residues long. The CDR3 coding sequence is TGTGCCAGCAGCCAAGATCTCCAAGAGACCCAGTACTTC. Amino acids: CASSQDLQETQYF.

As DNA, the CDR3 is TGCGCCAGCAGCCAAGACCTTTTCAAGGGCCCCTACACCTTC. This codes for CASSQDLFKGPYTF. The rearrangement links TRBV4-1 to TRBJ1-2; D not resolved. The germline V gene encodes CDR1 MGHRA and CDR2 YSYEKL. Trimming pared 0 bases from V and 10 bases from J, leaving 15 bases between. CDR3 length: 14 amino acids.

This clonotype showed up just a few times. V and J are TRBV12-3 or TRBV12-4 and TRBJ2-1; 11 nucleotides align to TRBD2. The end of the DNA aligns better with TRBJ2-5, so the J call may be wrong. This CDR3 is 16 amino acids long. CDR3 sequence: CASTHLASGRQETQYF. Written as DNA, the CDR3 is TGTGCCAGCACTCATCTGGCTAGCGGGAGGCAAGAGACCCAGTACTTC.

V gene TRBV7-9 combines with J gene TRBJ2-7, with 7 bases fitting TRBD2. The DNA end is a closer match to TRBJ2-1, so the J assignment may be wrong. The germline V gene encodes CDR1 SEHNR and CDR2 FQNEAQ (reference sequence). CDR3 length: 15 amino acids. CDR3 sequence reads: CASSPLRAGEDEQFF. The CDR3 DNA is TGTGCCAGCAGCCCTCTCCGTGCGGGAGAGGATGAGCAGTTCTTC.

The chain has TRBV20-1 and TRBJ2-1; D remains ambiguous. This CDR3 is 14 amino acids long. In germline, CDR1 is DFQATT, CDR2 SNEGSKA (reference sequence). The V gene lost 3 bases and the J gene lost 5 bases, with 14 bases spanning the gap. The CDR3 is CSASPTSKNNEQFF. The DNA of the CDR3 is TGCAGTGCTAGCCCGACTTCGAAAAACAATGAGCAGTTCTTC.

J is TRBJ2-2 and V is TRBV13, with D unclear. This CDR3 spans 14 amino acids. The V end lost 5 bases, the J end lost 4 bases, and 11 bases lay between the germline ends. Germline V CDR1 and CDR2: PRHDT, FYEKMQ (reference sequence). CDR3 region: CASSPTRFTGELFF. The DNA for the CDR3 is TGTGCCAGCAGCCCAACAAGGTTCACCGGGGAGCTGTTTTTT.

V is TRBV4-3 and J is TRBJ2-5; TRBD2 agrees at 9 bases. The DNA end is a closer match to TRBJ2-1, so the J assignment may be wrong. Germline lookup yields CDR1 LGHNA and CDR2 YSLEER. This CDR3 has 15 residues. In DNA, the CDR3 is TGCGCCAGCAGCCAAGATGGCGGGGGGGCAGTCGAGCAGTTCTTC. It translates to CASSQDGGGAVEQFF.

The V call is TRBV7-2, the J call TRBJ2-7; 7 bases map to TRBD2. The CDR3 runs 14 residues. Germline CDR1 SGHTA, CDR2 FQGNSA. V lost 5 bases and J lost 4; bases outside the gene matches: 8. The CDR3: CASSPILGGYEQYF. The CDR3 DNA sequence: TGTGCCAGCAGCCCCATCCTGGGGGGGTACGAGCAGTACTTC.

This clonotype was seen only a few times. The junction differs from germline at one of its ends, possibly a read error. This sequence joins TRBV11-2 and TRBJ2-3; a weak D match, TRBD2 (6 bases). This CDR3 contains 13 residues. Germline V gene lookup returns CDR1 SGHAT and CDR2 FQNNGV. The CDR3: CASSLDQGLSSDF. As DNA, the CDR3 is TGTGCCAGCAGCTTAGATCAAGGACTCTCTAGCGACTTT.

This clonotype was seen more than once but under ten times. This chain connects TRBV11-2 to TRBJ2-1; 12 bases are a match to TRBD2. The CDR3 is 18 amino acids. Germline V gives CDR1 SGHAT, CDR2 FQNNGV. V shed 2 bases and J 8 bases; nucleotides not matched to a gene: 13. The CDR3 DNA is TGTGCCAGCAGCTTAAGGACTAGCGGGACCTTAGGGTCCTATGAGCAGTTCTTC. Translating gives CASSLRTSGTLGSYEQFF. The full variable domain, with the rest looked up from reference TRBV11-2 and TRBJ2-1, is EAGVAQSPRYKIIEKRQSVAFWCNPISGHATLYWYQQILGQGPKLLIQFQNNGVVDDSQLPKDRFSAERLKGVDSTLKIQPAKLEDSAVYLCASSLRTSGTLGSYEQFFGPGTRLTVL.

The chain joins TRBV20-1 to TRBJ2-5, with 8 bases that match TRBD2. The J call is in doubt because the DNA end fits TRBJ2-1 better. This CDR3 contains 18 residues. CDR1 and CDR2 from the germline V gene are DFQATT and SNEGSKA (reference sequence). CDR3 protein: CSARASAGGLQGYNEQFF. The CDR3 DNA sequence: TGCAGTGCTAGAGCATCTGCGGGAGGCCTCCAAGGATACAATGAGCAGTTCTTC.

The chain recombines TRBV5-1 with TRBJ1-1, with D possibly TRBD1 on 6 matching bases. Germline values: CDR1 SGHRS, CDR2 YFSETQ. This CDR3 region has 14 residues. The V and J ends lost 4 bases and 5 bases respectively, with 15 bases between them. The CDR3 protein is CASSTQTGRTEAFF. CDR3 sequence (DNA): TGCGCCAGCAGCACCCAGACAGGCAGGACTGAAGCTTTCTTT.

The genes are TRBV29-1 and TRBJ2-4, with TRBD2 as a possible D gene (6 bases). Trimming cost V 4 bases and J 0 bases, with 10 bases left between them. The CDR3 contains 14 residues. In germline, CDR1 is SQVTM, CDR2 ANQGSEA. The CDR3 is CSVVGGLAKNIQYF. CDR3 bases: TGCAGCGTTGTGGGAGGCCTAGCCAAAAACATTCAGTACTTC.

This clonotype has only one observation. The rearrangement uses TRBV10-3 and TRBJ2-7, with 10 bases lining up with TRBD1. The germline V gene encodes CDR1 ENHRY and CDR2 SYGVKD. J was trimmed by 11 bases and V by 3 bases; bases with no gene match: 7. The CDR3 totals 13 residues. The CDR3 DNA is TGTGCCATCAGTGACCCTGGGACAGGGGTAAAGTACTTC. Translating gives CAISDPGTGVKYF.

In its sample, this clonotype was seen a few times. The chain employs TRBV7-2 and TRBJ2-3; TRBD2 might be the D (6 bases). CDR3 size: 13 residues. Germline values: CDR1 SGHTA, CDR2 FQGNSA. Between the trimmed V and J ends, which lost 10 bases and 4 bases, there was a span of 15 bases. Here the CDR3 reads CATTEGRSDTQYF. CDR3 DNA sequence: TGTGCCACAACAGAGGGGAGGTCAGATACGCAGTATTTT.

This clonotype was detected a few times. The rearrangement uses TRBV27 and TRBJ2-5; D is perhaps TRBD1 (6 bases). Judging by the DNA end, TRBJ2-7 fits better; the J call may be wrong. Germline V gene sequence: CDR1 MNHEY, CDR2 SMNVEV (reference sequence). The CDR3 loop spans 15 amino acids. The CDR3 DNA follows: TGTGCCAGCAATCCTCAGGGGAATTTGAAAGGCGAGCAGTACTTC. Protein: CASNPQGNLKGEQYF.

The V call is TRBV7-2, the J call TRBJ2-3; D perhaps matches TRBD1 (5 bases). V was clipped by 6 bases and J by 5 bases, with 12 bases between them. Germline V CDR1 and CDR2: SGHTA, FQGNSA. The CDR3 has 13 amino acids. CDR3 residues: CASSPPQGDTQYF. The DNA for the CDR3 is TGTGCCAGCAGTCCCCCGCAGGGAGATACGCAGTATTTT.

This chain links TRBV29-1 with TRBJ2-3; 9 bases agree with TRBD1. The V gene's germline CDR1 is SQVTM and CDR2 ANQGSEA. V was pared by 6 bases and J by 2 bases, with 9 bases of the junction left unmatched. The length of the CDR3 is 15 residues. CDR3: CSVDPGQGYTDTQYF. CDR3 DNA sequence: TGCAGCGTCGACCCGGGACAGGGCTACACAGATACGCAGTATTTT.

Concerning this clonotype: An end of the junction does not agree with germline; a read error may underlie this. The gene calls are TRBV7-3 and TRBJ2-1, with a tentative D call TRBD2 (5 bases). There are 13 residues in the CDR3. The germline V gene encodes CDR1 SGHTA and CDR2 FQGTGA. The CDR3 sequence is CASSLNPVEAQCF. The DNA of the CDR3 is TGTGCCAGCAGCTTAAACCCGGTGGAGGCCCAGTGCTTC.

This clonotype has a handful of counts. The CDR3 spells CASSQEPAGGQETQYF. CDR3 nucleotides: TGTGCCAGCAGCCAAGAGCCAGCGGGAGGGCAAGAGACCCAGTACTTC. V gene TRBV4-2 combines with J gene TRBJ2-5, with 10 bases fitting TRBD2. The trim removed 0 bases at V and 2 bases at J, leaving 3 bases unmatched. The germline V gene encodes CDR1 LGHNA and CDR2 YNFKEQ. The CDR3 length is 16 residues.

This clonotype was seen a handful of times. The chain has TRBV2 and TRBJ2-5; D is undetermined. V lost 10 bases, J lost 3 bases, and 12 bases lay in between. Germline V gene data show CDR1 as SNHLY and CDR2 as FYNNEI. The CDR3 spans 12 residues. As DNA, the CDR3 is TGTGCCACCGCTACAGATGAAGAGACCCAGTACTTC. Its protein product is CATATDEETQYF.

This clonotype was seen a few times. V gene TRBV5-1 combines with J gene TRBJ2-4, with a possible D match to TRBD2 (7 bases). CDR3 length: 14 residues. In germline, CDR1 is SGHRS, CDR2 YFSETQ. Trimming took 2 bases from V and 9 from J, leaving 15 bases between them. In DNA, the CDR3 is TGCGCCAGCAGCTTCCGGGGGGCTGAGGGCATTCAGTACTTC. Translated, it gives CASSFRGAEGIQYF.

This clonotype has ten or more counts. V usage is TRBV18 and J usage is TRBJ2-3, with unresolved D. Trimming shortened V by 8 bases and J by 6 bases, and 12 bases separated the two germline ends. The length of the CDR3 is 12 residues. CDR1 is KGHSH and CDR2 is LQKENI in the germline V gene. The chain's CDR3 is CASSPPGDTQYF. The CDR3 DNA reads TGTGCCAGCAGCCCCCCCGGTGATACGCAGTATTTT.